The 23 T cell receptor beta chains below come from one sample, sequenced in a study of blood T cell repertoires in COVID-19. Profiled with immunoSEQ multiplex PCR; TCRdb holds only in-frame clones, not every one. The table lists tens of thousands of clones, approximately 90% of them singletons. The sequenced material came from peripheral blood. The receptors derive from an elderly woman with acute or convalescent COVID-19.

DNA for the CDR3: TGTGCCAGCAGCTTAGGGGGCGATGCTAATGAAAAACTGTTTTTT. It yields the protein CASSLGGDANEKLFF. The genes are TRBV7-9 and TRBJ1-4; tentatively, D is TRBD1 (5 bases). Trimming removed 1 base at V and 3 bases at J, with 9 bases between. Germline V gene data show CDR1 as SEHNR and CDR2 as FQNEAQ (reference sequence). The CDR3 is 15 amino acids.

J is TRBJ1-1 and V is TRBV6-5; D gene ambiguous. Germline V gene lookup returns CDR1 MNHEY and CDR2 SVGAGI. This CDR3 is built from 15 residues. Trimming pared 4 bases from V and 2 bases from J, leaving 14 bases between. The CDR3 nucleotides read TGTGCCAGCAGTTCACTCCCAAGTAAAAACACTGAAGCTTTCTTT. Translating it yields CASSSLPSKNTEAFF.

The chain recombines TRBV2 with TRBJ1-2; 8 bases are a match to TRBD1. Trimming removed 6 bases from V and 6 bases from J; junction bases left unmatched: 12. The CDR3 loop spans 15 amino acids. Germline CDR1 SNHLY, CDR2 FYNNEI. Here the CDR3 reads CASRQRTGRLDGYTF. The CDR3 nucleotides read TGTGCCAGCAGGCAGAGGACAGGGAGGTTGGATGGCTACACCTTC.

A single count supports this clone. This sequence joins TRBV6-2 or TRBV6-3 and TRBJ2-3; 11 bases align to TRBD2. Germline V gene sequence: CDR1 MNHEY, CDR2 SVGEGT. V lost 6 bases and J lost 1; bases outside the gene matches: 9. CDR3 length: 17 residues. CDR3 in amino acids: CASSSPLAGGRTDTQYF. Here the CDR3 DNA reads TGTGCCAGCAGCTCCCCTTTAGCGGGGGGGCGCACAGATACGCAGTATTTT.

This clone showed up just a few times. V and J are TRBV7-3 and TRBJ2-3, with 13 bases identical to TRBD2. Germline V CDR1 and CDR2: SGHTA, FQGTGA. Trimming at V came to 5 bases and at J to 2 bases, leaving 4 bases not matched to a gene. There are 16 residues in the CDR3. CDR3 sequence: CASSPGTSGATDTQYF. The CDR3 DNA sequence: TGTGCCAGCAGCCCCGGGACTAGCGGGGCCACAGATACGCAGTATTTT. The whole variable domain, filled in from reference TRBV7-3 and TRBJ2-3, reads GAGVSQTPSNKVTEKGKYVELRCDPISGHTALYWYRQSLGQGPEFLIYFQGTGAADDSGLPNDRFFAVRPEGSVSTLKIQRTERGDSAVYLCASSPGTSGATDTQYFGPGTRLTVL.

This chain uses TRBV2 with TRBJ2-7, with D uncertain. The CDR3 sequence is 13 residues long. Germline CDR1 reads SNHLY; CDR2 reads FYNNEI. V lost 7 bases, J lost 3 bases, and 13 bases lay in between. CDR3 in DNA: TGTGCCAGCACTGCGGAACAATTCTACGAGCAGTACTTC. It translates to CASTAEQFYEQYF.

The chain uses TRBV7-2 and TRBJ2-5, with 15 nucleotides matching TRBD2. Germline CDR1 SGHTA, CDR2 FQGNSA. The CDR3 runs 18 residues. The ends lost 5 bases at V and 5 bases at J; junction bases unmatched: 12. The CDR3 protein is CASSPIGTSGGKPETQYF. Written as DNA, the CDR3 is TGTGCCAGCAGCCCGATCGGGACTAGCGGGGGGAAGCCGGAGACCCAGTACTTC.

This chain uses TRBV20-1 with TRBJ2-1; 9 nucleotides align to TRBD1. Germline CDR1 and CDR2: DFQATT and SNEGSKA (reference sequence). The CDR3 is made up of 10 amino acids. After removal of 5 bases from V and 15 bases from J, the junction contained 5 bases not matched to a gene. CDR3 residues: CSAGTGPWFF. The CDR3 region has the DNA TGCAGTGCTGGGACAGGGCCTTGGTTCTTC.

This chain links TRBV6-6 with TRBJ2-1, with 11 bases aligning to TRBD1. After removal of 5 bases from V and 7 bases from J, the junction contained 13 bases not matched to a gene. The CDR3 spans 17 residues. Germline V CDR1 and CDR2: MNHNY, SVGAGI (reference sequence). The chain's CDR3 is CASSQFGPGQGDNEQFF. CDR3 bases: TGTGCCAGCAGTCAGTTTGGCCCGGGACAGGGGGATAATGAGCAGTTCTTC.

In regard to this clone: One end of the junction does not line up with germline, which may come from a read error. J is TRBJ1-4 and V is TRBV7-7, with no clear D. The germline V gene has CDR1 SSHAT and CDR2 FNYEAQ (reference sequence). The CDR3 is made up of 15 amino acids. CDR3 in amino acids: CASSLTGTTNEKLFF. As DNA, the CDR3 is TGTGCTAGCAGCTTAACGGGGACAACTAATGAAAAACTGTTTTTT.

The rearrangement uses TRBV29-1 and TRBJ2-1; unclear D gene. This CDR3 comprises 12 residues. V gave up 4 bases and J gave up 3 bases, with 7 bases separating them. The germline V gene has CDR1 SQVTM and CDR2 ANQGSEA. The CDR3 is CSVVPGYNEQFF. The CDR3 nucleotides are TGCAGCGTTGTTCCCGGCTACAATGAGCAGTTCTTC.

The chain couples TRBV5-1 to TRBJ2-3; D possibly corresponds to TRBD1 (5 bases). Germline V gene data show CDR1 as SGHRS and CDR2 as YFSETQ. This CDR3 has 15 amino acids. V was cut by 4 bases and J by 0 bases, with 12 bases left in between. The CDR3 region is CASSLEGASTDTQYF. The DNA for the CDR3 is TGCGCCAGCAGCCTGGAAGGGGCTAGCACAGATACGCAGTATTTT.

This chain uses TRBV5-1 with TRBJ2-7; TRBD2 might be the D (6 bases). Germline V gives CDR1 SGHRS, CDR2 YFSETQ. Trimming pared 3 bases from V and 1 base from J, leaving 17 bases between. The CDR3 has 16 amino acids. The CDR3 sequence is CASSWVGEGLSYEQYF. In DNA, the CDR3 is TGCGCCAGCAGCTGGGTGGGCGAGGGACTGTCCTACGAGCAGTACTTC.

This sequence joins TRBV9 and TRBJ2-2; the match to TRBD1 covers 10 bases. Germline V CDR1 and CDR2: SGDLS, YYNGEE. The CDR3 spans 15 residues. The V gene end was trimmed by 4 bases and the J gene end by 4 bases; junction bases not matched to a gene: 4. DNA for the CDR3: TGTGCCAGCAGCCAAAGACAGGGGGCCACCGGGGAGCTGTTTTTT. This sequence encodes CASSQRQGATGELFF.

This chain uses TRBV9 with TRBJ1-2, with D possibly matching TRBD1 (5 bases). V shed 0 bases and J shed 0 bases, with 9 bases lying between them. Germline lookup yields CDR1 SGDLS and CDR2 YYNGEE. The CDR3 is made up of 15 amino acids. The CDR3 loop reads CASSVATETNYGYTF. The CDR3 DNA reads as TGTGCCAGCAGCGTAGCGACAGAAACTAACTATGGCTACACCTTC.

The V gene is TRBV10-1, the J gene TRBJ2-7; unclear D gene. The CDR3 has 12 residues. The germline CDR1 and CDR2 sequences are WNHNN and SYGVQD (reference sequence). V lost 2 bases and J lost 7, with 9 bases in between. Here the CDR3 DNA reads TGCGCCAGCAGTGAGCCTACTATAGAGCAGTACTTC. Its protein product is CASSEPTIEQYF.

The V call is TRBV11-1, the J call TRBJ2-1; perhaps TRBD1 as D (5 bases). The ends were cut back, 5 bases at V and 4 bases at J, with 9 bases in the middle. The CDR3 consists of 13 residues. CDR1 and CDR2 from the germline V gene are SGHAT and FQDESV (reference sequence). The CDR3 sequence is CASSPDRYNEQFF. The CDR3 DNA is TGTGCCAGCAGCCCTGACAGATACAATGAGCAGTTCTTC.

The chain combines TRBV27 with TRBJ2-7, with 9 positions matching TRBD1. There are 16 residues in the CDR3. CDR1 and CDR2 (germline): MNHEY, SMNVEV (reference sequence). With V trimmed by 5 bases and J by 6 bases, 14 bases remained unmatched. CDR3 nucleotides: TGTGCCAGCAGTCGCCCCGTCGGGACAGGGTGTTGCGAGCAGTACTTC. Translated, it gives CASSRPVGTGCCEQYF.

The chain couples TRBV19 to TRBJ2-1; TRBD2 matches at 11 bases. The CDR3 has 15 amino acids. V trimming: 0 bases; J trimming: 12 bases; junction bases outside the gene matches: 7. Germline assignment: CDR1 LNHDA and CDR2 SQIVND (reference sequence). The CDR3 spells CASSIETSGSNRQFF. CDR3 DNA: TGTGCCAGTAGTATAGAAACTAGCGGGAGCAATAGGCAGTTCTTC.

The chain uses TRBV27 and TRBJ2-2, with 10 bases matching TRBD1. V was pared by 5 bases and J by 4 bases, with 7 bases of the junction left unmatched. CDR3 length: 16 amino acids. Looked up from germline, CDR1 is MNHEY and CDR2 is SMNVEV (reference sequence). The CDR3 sequence is CASSERQGALTGELFF. The CDR3 DNA is TGTGCCAGCAGTGAGCGACAGGGGGCGCTCACCGGGGAGCTGTTTTTT.

V is TRBV11-2 and J is TRBJ2-7, with 10 nucleotides matching TRBD1. This CDR3 spans 14 amino acids. Trimming cost V 1 base and J 6 bases; bases outside gene matches: 3. Germline V gene data show CDR1 as SGHAT and CDR2 as FQNNGV. CDR3 region: CASSLGQGASEQYF. The CDR3 DNA follows: TGTGCCAGCAGCTTAGGACAGGGGGCCAGCGAGCAGTACTTC. The full variable domain, in which reference TRBV11-2 and TRBJ2-7 provide the parts outside the CDR3, is EAGVAQSPRYKIIEKRQSVAFWCNPISGHATLYWYQQILGQGPKLLIQFQNNGVVDDSQLPKDRFSAERLKGVDSTLKIQPAKLEDSAVYLCASSLGQGASEQYFGPGTRLTVT.

The chain combines TRBV2 with TRBJ2-1; 9 nucleotides align to TRBD2. V lost 3 bases and J lost 5; bases outside the gene matches: 5. CDR3 size: 15 residues. Germline V gene sequence: CDR1 SNHLY, CDR2 FYNNEI. CDR3 DNA sequence: TGTGCCAGCAGTGATCTTAGCGGGGGAGACAATGAGCAGTTCTTC. Amino acids: CASSDLSGGDNEQFF.

The chain recombines TRBV5-1 with TRBJ2-3, with D perhaps TRBD2 (6 bases). In germline, CDR1 is SGHRS, CDR2 YFSETQ. The CDR3 sequence is 15 residues long. V dropped 2 bases and J dropped 2 bases, with 12 bases sitting between them. The chain's CDR3 is CASSLVPSATDTQYF. In nucleotides, the CDR3 is TGCGCCAGCAGCTTAGTCCCTAGCGCCACAGATACGCAGTATTTT.